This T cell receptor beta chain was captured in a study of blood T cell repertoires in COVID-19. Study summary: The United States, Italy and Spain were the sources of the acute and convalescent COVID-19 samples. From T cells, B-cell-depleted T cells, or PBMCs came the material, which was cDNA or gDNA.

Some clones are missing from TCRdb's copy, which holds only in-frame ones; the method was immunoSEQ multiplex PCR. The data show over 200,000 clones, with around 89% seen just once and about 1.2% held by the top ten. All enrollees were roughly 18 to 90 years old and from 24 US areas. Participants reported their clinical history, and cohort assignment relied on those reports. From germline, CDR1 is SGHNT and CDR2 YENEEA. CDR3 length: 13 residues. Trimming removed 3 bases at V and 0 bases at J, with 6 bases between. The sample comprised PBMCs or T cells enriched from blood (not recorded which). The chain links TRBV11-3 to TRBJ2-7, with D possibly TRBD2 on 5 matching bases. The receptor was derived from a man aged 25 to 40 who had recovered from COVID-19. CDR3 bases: TGTGCCAGCAGCTTTACTAGCTCCTACGAGCAGTACTTC. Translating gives CASSFTSSYEQYF.